This T cell receptor (beta chain) came from a study of shared clonotypes between healthy human individuals. The length of the CDR3 is 14 residues. V shed 5 bases and J shed 9 bases, with 18 bases lying between them. Germline values: CDR1 SGHRS, CDR2 YFSETQ. Each subset's genomic DNA was shared equally among a number of immunoSEQ plates. Profiling relied on immunoSEQ multiplex PCR, and the TCRdb table lists in-frame clones only, not all of them. Here the sample spans about 530,000 clones, less than 96% being singletons. The chain is built from TRBV5-1 and TRBJ2-1; perhaps TRBD1 as D (6 bases). The receptor was isolated from a woman in her twenties or thirties in good health. Sequences were obtained from naive CD4+ T cells sorted from blood. Subset in this sample: CD45RA+ positively selected. Written as DNA, the CDR3 is TGCGCCAGCAGGAAGGACAGTGGATTGGCTGAGCAGTTCTTC. Its translation is CASRKDSGLAEQFF.